The rows below give T cell receptor beta chains drawn from one sample of a study of control samples from healthy donors and cancer patients. The method was immunoSEQ multiplex PCR; TCRdb's version includes in-frame clones alone and lacks a portion of them. The repertoire holds a few hundred thousand clones, 80% to 95% seen once, with over 5.5% in the top ten. Sequenced: PBMCs. The origin of the receptors is a man in his forties with head and neck cancer. CDR3s include the opening cysteine and the closing phenylalanine or tryptophan. The D gene is left open where the match is weak. Clone sizes are given selectively: once, few, many, or a class where the clone is expanded.

clone_size	d_call	v_call	j_call	cdr3_nt	cdr3_aa
NA	TRBD1	TRBV7-3	TRBJ1-2	TGTGCCAGCAGCCAAAGTCACAGGGGGCCCTATGGCTACACCTTC	CASSQSHRGPYGYTF
NA	TRBD1	TRBV2	TRBJ2-1	TGTGCCAGCAGTTCCCGGACAGGGGTCAATGAGCAGTTCTTC	CASSSRTGVNEQFF
NA	NA	TRBV27	TRBJ2-7	TGTGCCAGCAGTTTAATAGGGGGGAGTCCCCCCTACGAGCAGTACTTC	CASSLIGGSPPYEQYF
NA	TRBD1	TRBV27	TRBJ2-1	TGTGCCAGCAGTAACGGACAGGGAGCCTACAATGAGCAGTTCTTC	CASSNGQGAYNEQFF
NA	NA	TRBV6-6	TRBJ1-3	TGTGCCAGCAGCTTCGGGGGCTCTGGAAACACCATATATTTT	CASSFGGSGNTIYF
NA	NA	TRBV20-1	TRBJ2-5	TGCAGTGCTTTGGGACAAGAGACCCAGTACTTC	CSALGQETQYF
NA	NA	TRBV12-3/TRBV12-4	TRBJ1-6	TGTGCCAGCAGTCTCGAATCCAATTCACCCCTCCACTTT	CASSLESNSPLHF
once	TRBD1	TRBV19	TRBJ1-6	TGTGCCAGTAGTACCCGACAGGGCGGGAATTCACCCCTCCACTTT	CASSTRQGGNSPLHF
NA	TRBD1	TRBV10-3	TRBJ1-2	TGTGCCATCAGTGAGTCGACAGGGCCCGGGAGGAACTATGGCTACACCTTC	CAISESTGPGRNYGYTF
NA	NA	TRBV10-3	TRBJ1-2	TGTGCCATCAGTTCTGATAAAGGGGTTGATGGCTACACCTTC	CAISSDKGVDGYTF
NA	NA	TRBV19	TRBJ1-2	TGTGCCAGTAACAACAGAGTAAACTATGGCTACACCTTC	CASNNRVNYGYTF
NA	TRBD1	TRBV5-4	TRBJ1-1	TGTGCCAGCAGCTTGGGGGGACAGTTTGAAGCTTTCTTT	CASSLGGQFEAFF
NA	NA	TRBV9	TRBJ2-1	TGTGCCAGCAGCGTAGAAATGAGTAGCAATGAGCAGTTCTTC	CASSVEMSSNEQFF
NA	TRBD1	TRBV7-3	TRBJ2-1	TGTGCCAGCAGCACCCAGGGACAGGGGATGGGCAATGAGCAGTTCTTC	CASSTQGQGMGNEQFF
NA	TRBD1	TRBV28	TRBJ2-7	TGTGCCAGCAGGCCCGCCGGGACAGACTACGAGCAGTACTTC	CASRPAGTDYEQYF
NA	NA	TRBV18	TRBJ2-1	TGTGCCAGCTCACCACCGACTCCCAGTGAGCAGTTCTTC	CASSPPTPSEQFF
NA	NA	TRBV2	TRBJ1-1	TGTGCCAGCGGCTCACCGAAGGGGGTCACTGAAGCTTTCTTT	CASGSPKGVTEAFF
NA	TRBD1	TRBV7-6	TRBJ2-7	TGTGCCAGCAGCTTAGGGACAGGGGGCATTTACGAGCAGTACTTC	CASSLGTGGIYEQYF
NA	NA	TRBV10-1	TRBJ2-5	TGCGCCAGCAGCAACAGGTTGGGAAGGATTGAGACCCAGTACTTC	CASSNRLGRIETQYF
NA	NA	TRBV27	TRBJ1-4	TGTGCCAGCAGGGCAGGAGGCATGGCTAATGAAAAACTGTTTTTT	CASRAGGMANEKLFF
NA	NA	TRBV5-8	TRBJ1-1	TGTGCCAGCAGCTTGTTAAGGGGTTCGAACACTGAAGCTTTCTTT	CASSLLRGSNTEAFF
NA	NA	TRBV5-1	TRBJ2-1	TGCGCCAGCAGCCTGGGACGGTGGGACTACAATGAGCAGTTCTTC	CASSLGRWDYNEQFF
NA	NA	TRBV10-3	TRBJ1-2	TGTGCCACCGAGGGGGGGCAGGGACAATCCTCAATGGACTATGGCTACACCTTC	CATEGGQGQSSMDYGYTF
once	NA	TRBV11-2	TRBJ2-5	TGTGCCAGCAGCTTACGTGCACTAGTAGAAGAGACCCAGTACTTC	CASSLRALVEETQYF